The rows below give T cell receptor beta chains drawn from one sample of a study of long-term antiretroviral therapy in people with HIV. Clones were sequenced by immunoSEQ multiplex PCR, and TCRdb holds only the in-frame ones, with some missing. The table records about 21,000 clones, about nine tenths of them present only once. This material consisted of unsorted PBMCs, taken 0.2 years before starting antiretroviral therapy. The receptors shown here come from a man in his late teens or twenties with HIV. Each CDR3 is given with its conserved first and last residue.

J	V	CDR3
TRBJ2-1	TRBV7-9	CASSLEGGGRVNEQFF
TRBJ2-1	TRBV7-9	CASSLVGNYNEQFF
TRBJ2-1	TRBV9	CASSDGVLGYYNEQFF
TRBJ1-1	TRBV5-1	CASSLAQGRVGLNTEAFF
TRBJ2-3	TRBV6-5	CASSYSAGVSTDTQYF
TRBJ2-1	TRBV7-3	CASIPQGKTYNEQFF
TRBJ1-1	TRBV5-1	CASSLGQGDMNTEAFF
TRBJ2-7	TRBV9	CASSVGEGYEQYF
TRBJ2-1	TRBV27	CASRALPGTSSYNEQFF
TRBJ2-7	TRBV7-9	CASSPLAGESHEQYF
TRBJ1-1	TRBV5-8	CASSSDRATEAFF
TRBJ1-1	TRBV5-6	CASSRLTDEAFF
TRBJ2-3	TRBV25-1	CASSDGILHSTDTQYF
TRBJ1-2	TRBV18	CASSDGNYGYTF
TRBJ1-2	TRBV4-1	CASSQEPLPGGYTF
TRBJ1-3	TRBV4-3	CASSQGGAGNTIYF
TRBJ2-2	TRBV5-6	CASSLSLGPWSGELFF
TRBJ2-7	TRBV10-3	CAISEPRLASSYEQYF
TRBJ2-7	TRBV6-6	CASSKRVEEQYF
TRBJ1-2	TRBV30	CAWSRGPIYGYTF
TRBJ2-1	TRBV29-1	CSVAGGDYNEQFF
TRBJ2-1	TRBV5-1	CASSSSWQSSGNEQFF
TRBJ2-3	TRBV5-4	CASSLGITDTQYF
TRBJ2-2	TRBV7-8	CASSLAGRSNTGELFF
TRBJ2-2	TRBV18	CASSGLAGDTGELFF
TRBJ2-7	TRBV29-1	CSVEGGSLNPYEQYF
TRBJ2-7	TRBV6-5	CASSFRRQGAHEQYF
TRBJ2-5	TRBV7-2	CASSSQGVETQYF
TRBJ1-5	TRBV2	CASRAEGYSGQPQHF
TRBJ1-3	TRBV7-9	CASSLVVRWGNTIYF
TRBJ1-6	TRBV10-2	CASSEPRADSPLHF
TRBJ1-2	TRBV5-1	CASSSGQAVGYTF
TRBJ2-6	TRBV11-2	CASSLEGANVLTF
TRBJ2-1	TRBV9	CASSFGFDEQFF
TRBJ2-5	TRBV5-6	CASSSGGTEETQYF
TRBJ2-5	TRBV15	CATSGPLSGRQETQYF
TRBJ2-3	TRBV11-1	CASTGGRSGTDTQYF
TRBJ2-1	TRBV4-3	CASSRPGWGVNEQFF
TRBJ2-1	TRBV30	CAWSVNGRGYNEQFF
TRBJ2-7	TRBV5-5	CASSLDVAAYYEQYF
TRBJ1-5	TRBV19	CARGTGVGNQPQHF
TRBJ2-5	TRBV4-2	CASSPSGSGGETQYF
TRBJ1-3	TRBV30	CAWSATGRTSGNTIYF
TRBJ1-1	TRBV10-3	CAISEGQGALDVNTEAFF
TRBJ1-2	TRBV7-9	CASSLAQGWGYTF
TRBJ1-4	TRBV19	CASRKLEKLFF
TRBJ2-7	TRBV11-3	CATPFCEQYF
TRBJ1-1	TRBV5-4	CASSWGQGEAFF
TRBJ2-2	TRBV7-9	CASSSRLLAGGVTGELFF
TRBJ2-7	TRBV2	CASSDTGAPYEQYF
TRBJ1-5	TRBV19	CASSIIRDQPQHF
TRBJ2-7	TRBV6-5	CASSFSGGQYF
TRBJ2-1	TRBV5-5	CASSLEGQGHEQFF